Listed here are 27 T cell receptor beta chains from one sample, sequenced in a study of T cell responses to AZD1222 COVID-19 vaccine. Method: immunoSEQ multiplex PCR; TCRdb's copy keeps in-frame clones and lacks some. The sample shows more than 85,000 clones, around 90% of them seen only once. Sequences were derived from peripheral blood, sampled on day 0 of AZD1222 vaccination. The receptor source for this set is an adult in good health.

CDR3 sequence (DNA): TGTGCCAGCAGGGACATAAATGGAAACACCATATATTTT. Translating it yields CASRDINGNTIYF. The rearrangement links TRBV27 to TRBJ1-3; D possibly corresponds to TRBD1 (5 bases). Trimming shortened V by 6 bases and J by 3 bases, and 9 bases separated the two germline ends. This CDR3 comprises 13 residues. Germline CDR1 is MNHEY and CDR2 is SMNVEV (reference sequence).

The chain has TRBV7-9 and TRBJ2-3, with 8 bases fitting TRBD1. This CDR3 is built from 15 residues. V lost 5 bases to trimming and J lost 2 bases; unmatched junction nucleotides: 6. Germline lookup yields CDR1 SEHNR and CDR2 FQNEAQ (reference sequence). CDR3 nucleotide sequence: TGTGCCAGCAGCGTGGGGACAGGCTTCACAGATACGCAGTATTTT. Amino acid sequence: CASSVGTGFTDTQYF. Together with reference TRBV7-9 and TRBJ2-3, the CDR3 gives the full variable domain: DTGVSQNPRHKITKRGQNVTFRCDPISEHNRLYWYRQTLGQGPEFLTYFQNEAQLEKSRLLSDRFSAERPKGSFSTLEIQRTEQGDSAMYLCASSVGTGFTDTQYFGPGTRLTVL.

The V and J genes are TRBV12-3 or TRBV12-4 and TRBJ1-6; the D is unclear. This CDR3 contains 13 residues. V lost 1 base to trimming and J lost 10 bases, with 8 bases between them. CDR3 DNA: TGTGCCAGCAGTTTAGGTAGCAGCTCACCCCTCCACTTT. Its translation: CASSLGSSSPLHF.

The DNA for the CDR3 is TGCAGTGCTGGTGACAGGGCCACAGATACGCAGTATTTT. Translation: CSAGDRATDTQYF. This chain joins TRBV20-1 and TRBJ2-3; 7 nucleotides match TRBD1. Germline values: CDR1 DFQATT, CDR2 SNEGSKA (reference sequence). V lost 5 bases, J lost 2 bases, and 4 bases stayed unmatched. This CDR3 has 13 amino acids.

This sequence joins TRBV28 and TRBJ1-2; D not certain. Germline CDR1 reads MDHEN; CDR2 reads SYDVKM. The V end was cut by 6 bases, the J end by 3 bases, with 11 bases between. The CDR3 runs to 13 residues. The DNA of the CDR3 is TGTGCCAGCAGGTCTCTCCCCGACTATGGCTACACCTTC. It specifies CASRSLPDYGYTF.

The chain couples TRBV5-1 to TRBJ2-2; possible D gene TRBD2, 6 bases. Looked up from germline, CDR1 is SGHRS and CDR2 is YFSETQ. The CDR3 sequence is 16 residues long. V was cut by 1 base and J by 1 base, with 11 bases left in between. CDR3 protein: CASSLYASENTGELFF. CDR3 nucleotides: TGCGCCAGCAGCTTGTATGCTAGCGAGAACACCGGGGAGCTGTTTTTT.

V usage is TRBV11-1 and J usage is TRBJ1-5, with D maybe TRBD1 (5 bases). Trimming took off 5 bases at V and 3 bases at J, with 8 bases between the two ends. The CDR3 consists of 13 residues. Looked up from germline, CDR1 is SGHAT and CDR2 is FQDESV (reference sequence). CDR3 in amino acids: CASSQGFNQPQHF. DNA for the CDR3: TGTGCCAGCAGCCAGGGTTTCAATCAGCCCCAGCATTTT.

This chain links TRBV7-9 with TRBJ2-1, with TRBD1 as a possible D gene (5 bases). CDR1 is SEHNR, CDR2 FQNEAQ, per germline (reference sequence). The CDR3 loop spans 16 amino acids. V lost 5 bases to trimming and J lost 0 bases, with 14 bases between them. CDR3 DNA sequence: TGTGCCAGCAGCCTCCCCCGACAGAGCTCCTACAATGAGCAGTTCTTC. This sequence encodes CASSLPRQSSYNEQFF.

This chain joins TRBV21-1 and TRBJ2-7; the D segment call TRBD2 is taken from the table without a DNA check. TRBV21-1 is deemed a pseudogene. The CDR3 consists of 16 residues. This CDR3 reads CASSKALWRSSYEQYF. Here the CDR3 DNA reads TGTGCCAGCAGCAAAGCGCTTTGGAGGAGCTCCTACGAGCAGTACTTC.

The chain uses TRBV28 and TRBJ1-2; D is uncertain. V was shortened by 5 bases and J by 5 bases, with 15 bases between the two germline ends. CDR1 MDHEN and CDR2 SYDVKM come from the germline V gene. The CDR3 consists of 14 residues. The CDR3 bases are TGTGCCAGCAGTAAACGGATAATGGGGTATGGCTACACCTTC. Residues: CASSKRIMGYGYTF.

The chain combines TRBV4-3 with TRBJ1-4; D possibly corresponds to TRBD1 (5 bases). Deletions cut 0 bases from V and 3 bases from J, with 11 bases between. This CDR3 is 16 amino acids long. CDR1 and CDR2 from the germline V gene are LGHNA and YSLEER. CDR3 protein: CASSQDTGEANEKLFF. The CDR3 coding sequence is TGCGCCAGCAGCCAAGATACGGGGGAAGCTAATGAAAAACTGTTTTTT.

The chain carries TRBV6-5 and TRBJ1-3, with D possibly being TRBD1 (6 bases). V lost 6 bases, J lost 0 bases, and 12 bases lay in between. This CDR3 region has 15 residues. Germline CDR1 is MNHEY and CDR2 is SVGAGI. Written as DNA, the CDR3 is TGTGCCAGCAGCGTAGACAGGTACTCTGGAAACACCATATATTTT. Its protein product is CASSVDRYSGNTIYF.

The genes are TRBV3-1 (or the pseudogene TRBV3-2) and TRBJ2-7; D unresolved. Germline CDR1 is LGHDT and CDR2 is YNNKEL (reference sequence). CDR3 size: 14 residues. Trimming took 4 bases from V and 6 from J, leaving 16 bases between them. CDR3 amino acids: CASSPPDCAGEQYF. CDR3 sequence (DNA): TGTGCCAGCAGCCCGCCCGACTGTGCTGGCGAGCAGTACTTC.

In this sample, this clone turned up once. The J gene is TRBJ1-1, the V gene TRBV18; 8 bases map to TRBD1. V gave up 3 bases and J gave up 6 bases; unmatched junction bases: 3. Germline lookup yields CDR1 KGHSH and CDR2 LQKENI. The CDR3 covers 13 residues. DNA for the CDR3: TGTGCCAGCTCACCCCAGGGGGCGTCTGAAGCTTTCTTT. The encoded protein is CASSPQGASEAFF.

The J gene is TRBJ2-5, the V gene TRBV19; TRBD2 is a possible D gene (6 bases). The CDR3 extends over 12 amino acids. CDR1 and CDR2 from the germline V gene are LNHDA and SQIVND (reference sequence). V lost 5 bases, J lost 9 bases, and 13 bases lay in between. The CDR3 DNA sequence: TGTGCCAGTAGTCCACTTTCGGGGGCCCAGTACTTC. It translates to CASSPLSGAQYF.

V and J are TRBV5-4 and TRBJ2-6; a possible D gene is TRBD2 (5 bases). The CDR3 length is 16 residues. From germline, CDR1 is SGHNT and CDR2 YYREEE (reference sequence). Trimming left V 4 bases short and J 1 base short, with 12 bases between. The chain's CDR3 is CASSPGLLSGANVLTF. In nucleotides, the CDR3 is TGTGCCAGCAGCCCTGGACTGTTATCTGGGGCCAACGTCCTGACTTTC.

This clone has a single count. The chain combines TRBV7-9 with TRBJ1-2, with D uncertain. Germline V gene lookup returns CDR1 SEHNR and CDR2 FQNEAQ (reference sequence). V was trimmed by 1 base and J by 7 bases, leaving 7 bases between them. This CDR3 region has 12 residues. Written as DNA, the CDR3 is TGTGCCAGCAGCTTAGATGGTAGTGGCTACACCTTC. Amino acid sequence: CASSLDGSGYTF.

This clone was recorded once. The rearrangement joins TRBV6-5 to TRBJ1-2, with TRBD1 as a possible D gene (5 bases). V shed 6 bases and J shed 2 bases, with 16 bases lying between them. This CDR3 comprises 15 residues. CDR1 is MNHEY and CDR2 is SVGAGI in the germline V gene. The CDR3 region has the DNA TGTGCCAGCAGCCAAACGGGGCTGCAGAACTATGGCTACACCTTC. Its protein product is CASSQTGLQNYGYTF.

The rearrangement links TRBV19 to TRBJ1-1, with 9 nucleotides matching TRBD1. Germline CDR1 is LNHDA and CDR2 is SQIVND (reference sequence). The CDR3 spans 16 residues. The ends lost 2 bases at V and 6 bases at J; junction bases unmatched: 10. The CDR3 spells CASSIRTGAPTSEAFF. DNA of the CDR3: TGTGCCAGTAGTATACGGACAGGGGCCCCAACGTCTGAAGCTTTCTTT.

The CDR3, as DNA: TGTGCCAGCAGCCCTCAAGTGGGGAACACCGGGGAGCTGTTTTTT. Translated: CASSPQVGNTGELFF. The genes are TRBV7-2 and TRBJ2-2; unclear D gene. V was trimmed by 5 bases and J by 1 base, leaving 11 bases between them. CDR1 is SGHTA, CDR2 FQGNSA, per germline. The CDR3 length is 15 residues.

The CDR3 reads CASSQLARAGGPLGEQFF. The CDR3 nucleotides are TGCGCCAGCAGCCAGCTCGCACGGGCGGGGGGACCGTTAGGTGAGCAGTTCTTC. The chain couples TRBV4-3 to TRBJ2-1; TRBD2 matches at 8 bases. The length of the CDR3 is 18 residues. CDR1 and CDR2 (germline): LGHNA, YSLEER. Unmatched junction bases numbered 19, after V lost 3 bases and J lost 9 bases.

The chain carries TRBV6-5 and TRBJ2-7, with D perhaps TRBD1 (6 bases). The germline CDR1 and CDR2 sequences are MNHEY and SVGAGI. Trimming stripped 2 bases from V and 0 bases from J, with 11 bases between. The CDR3 has 15 amino acids. CDR3 protein: CASSYRGHASYEQYF. CDR3 DNA sequence: TGTGCCAGCAGTTACCGGGGACATGCCTCCTACGAGCAGTACTTC.

This clone was seen a few times. This rearrangement joins TRBV28 to TRBJ1-2; D is undetermined. The CDR3 length is 14 residues. CDR1 is MDHEN, CDR2 SYDVKM, per germline. Trimming pared 6 bases from V and 3 bases from J, leaving 14 bases between. The CDR3 region is CASSLPPSYYGYTF. The CDR3 DNA follows: TGTGCCAGCAGCCTACCCCCCAGTTACTATGGCTACACCTTC.

This sequence joins TRBV3-1 (or the pseudogene TRBV3-2) and TRBJ2-1; 10 bases agree with TRBD1. From germline, CDR1 is LGHDT and CDR2 YNNKEL (reference sequence). The length of the CDR3 is 17 residues. The junction had 6 bases not matched to a gene; V was cut back by 4 bases and J by 0 bases. CDR3 sequence: CASSRRQGASSYNEQFF. The CDR3 coding sequence is TGTGCCAGCAGCCGAAGACAGGGGGCCTCCTCCTACAATGAGCAGTTCTTC.

The chain couples TRBV11-2 to TRBJ2-3; D could derive from TRBD1 or TRBD2 (5 bases each). The CDR3 runs 17 residues. V was shortened by 1 base and J by 0 bases, with 14 bases between the two germline ends. Germline V lookup: CDR1 SGHAT, CDR2 FQNNGV. The CDR3 is CASSLVSNGASTDTQYF. The CDR3 DNA follows: TGTGCCAGCAGCTTAGTATCTAACGGGGCTAGCACAGATACGCAGTATTTT.

The chain joins TRBV5-1 to TRBJ2-1, with 8 bases matching TRBD2. The V gene's germline CDR1 is SGHRS and CDR2 YFSETQ. V shed 0 bases and J 7 bases; nucleotides not matched to a gene: 12. The CDR3 totals 17 residues. The CDR3 region has the DNA TGCGCCAGCAGCTTGGCCGGGACGGGAGGGCCCTCGAATGAGCAGTTCTTC. This gives the protein CASSLAGTGGPSNEQFF.

The V gene is TRBV27, the J gene TRBJ2-7; no clear D. The germline gives CDR1 MNHEY, CDR2 SMNVEV (reference sequence). V was pared by 10 bases and J by 0 bases, with 31 bases between. This CDR3 region has 19 residues. The CDR3 coding sequence is TGTGCCACCAGAAGAGTTTTGGCTACAGCTAATACTTTCTCCTACGAGCAGTACTTC. Translation: CATRRVLATANTFSYEQYF.